This section outlines one TCR beta chain sequence together with its context. What it recognizes is unknown. The sample is drawn from a study of cytomegalovirus exposure and HLA in healthy donors. Study details: The use of the same platform for the approximately 110 validation repertoires and the 550 to 700 first-cohort repertoires was reported by a later analysis.

General study results and limits: Confirmation in vitro established that three CMV-associated chains were specific for CMV antigens. Overall, approximately 150 TCR beta chains were annotated as cytomegalovirus-associated. First-cohort TCR clusters were later found to tend to co-occur in the 120 or so validation repertoires.

CDR3 length: 12 amino acids. In germline, CDR1 is GTSNPN, CDR2 SVGIG (reference sequence). V was shortened by 2 bases and J by 11 bases, with 13 bases between the two germline ends. The assay was immunoSEQ multiplex PCR, and TCRdb's table has in-frame clones only and misses some. The table lists some 250,000 clones, less than 95% of them singletons, with around 3.1% in the top ten. The sequenced material came from PBMCs. The sequence was obtained from a woman aged 30 to 39 in good health and CMV-seronegative. This rearrangement joins TRBV30 to TRBJ2-1; no reliable D call. The CDR3 region is CAWSKREDKQFF. CDR3 bases: TGTGCCTGGAGTAAGCGCGAGGATAAGCAGTTCTTC.